Listed below are T cell receptor beta chains from one sample, sequenced in a study of blood T cell repertoires in COVID-19. Clones were sequenced by immunoSEQ multiplex PCR, and TCRdb holds only the in-frame ones, with some missing. Of about 410,000 clones in the sample, around 86% are singletons; the top ten hold almost 1.5%. The sequencing sample was made of peripheral blood. The receptors shown here come from a woman aged 25 to 39 with active or convalescent COVID-19. Each CDR3 is given with its conserved first and last residue. The D gene is left open where the match is weak. The size field is filled for only some rows; it gives once, few, many or a size class.

-,TRBJ2-1,TRBV29-1,-,CSGRLVPPYNEQFF,TGCAGCGGACGACTAGTTCCCCCGTACAATGAGCAGTTCTTC
-,TRBJ1-2,TRBV27,-,CASSSSPGGNYGYTF,TGTGCCAGCAGTTCCTCCCCGGGGGGAAACTATGGCTACACCTTC
-,TRBJ1-1,TRBV18,-,CASSPQQGSTEAFF,TGTGCCAGCTCACCTCAACAGGGATCCACTGAAGCTTTCTTT
-,TRBJ2-1,TRBV11-3,-,CASSASGEADEQFF,TGTGCCAGCAGCGCCTCAGGGGAAGCGGATGAGCAGTTCTTC
-,TRBJ2-3,TRBV7-9,-,CASSFLRADTQYF,TGTGCCAGCAGCTTTTTGCGGGCAGATACGCAGTATTTT
-,TRBJ2-7,TRBV15,-,CATSRYDGSLYEQYF,TGTGCCACCAGCAGATACGACGGGTCCCTCTACGAGCAGTACTTC
-,TRBJ2-7,TRBV5-4,TRBD1,CASSLDRAYEQYF,TGTGCCAGCAGCTTAGACAGGGCGTACGAGCAGTACTTC
-,TRBJ1-1,TRBV2,-,CASSPGGANTEAFF,TGTGCCAGCAGTCCAGGAGGCGCGAACACTGAAGCTTTCTTT
-,TRBJ2-1,TRBV5-5,TRBD2,CASSLAPLLAGIGQFF,TGTGCCAGCAGCTTGGCTCCGTTACTAGCGGGAATCGGGCAGTTCTTC
-,TRBJ1-1,TRBV3-1/TRBV3-2,-,CASSQETGNTEAFF,TGTGCCAGCAGCCAAGAAACAGGAAACACTGAAGCTTTCTTT
-,TRBJ1-2,TRBV5-1,TRBD1,CASSSTGEGSYGYTF,TGCGCCAGCAGCTCCACAGGGGAAGGGAGTTATGGCTACACCTTC
-,TRBJ2-3,TRBV5-4,TRBD2,CASSLARGGEAGPTDTQYF,TGTGCCAGCAGCTTGGCCCGGGGGGGCGAAGCGGGTCCCACAGATACGCAGTATTTT
-,TRBJ1-2,TRBV7-2,TRBD1,CASSFGQGLLTGYTF,TGTGCCAGCAGCTTCGGACAGGGTTTATTGACGGGCTACACCTTC
-,TRBJ1-2,TRBV4-1,-,CASSQEGTPNNYGYTF,TGCGCCAGCAGCCAAGAAGGGACTCCCAATAACTATGGCTACACCTTC
-,TRBJ2-1,TRBV5-1,TRBD2,CASSISGGAPNEQFF,TGCGCCAGCAGTATTAGCGGGGGGGCTCCCAATGAGCAGTTCTTC
-,TRBJ2-1,TRBV3-1/TRBV3-2,TRBD2,CASSPRTSGGYNEQFF,TGTGCCAGCAGCCCACGGACTAGCGGGGGCTACAATGAGCAGTTCTTC
once,TRBJ1-4,TRBV19,-,CASSKGEGSEKLFF,TGTGCCAGTAGTAAGGGGGAGGGGAGTGAAAAACTGTTTTTT
-,TRBJ2-7,TRBV14,TRBD2,CASSQTSSGRNIYEQYF,TGTGCCAGCAGCCAGACGTCTAGCGGGAGGAACATCTACGAGCAGTACTTC
-,TRBJ1-1,TRBV6-5,TRBD1,CASSYNRGNTEAFF,TGTGCCAGCAGCTACAACAGGGGGAACACTGAAGCTTTCTTT
few,TRBJ1-5,TRBV6-5,TRBD1,CATDLGQAVNQPQHF,TGTGCCACTGACTTGGGACAGGCGGTCAATCAGCCCCAGCATTTT
-,TRBJ2-7,TRBV6-6,-,CASSSDLYEQYF,TGTGCCAGCAGTTCCGACTTGTACGAGCAGTACTTC
once,TRBJ1-2,TRBV6-5,-,CASSYLSDPPGYGYTF,TGTGCCAGCAGTTACTTAAGCGACCCTCCGGGCTATGGCTACACCTTC
-,TRBJ1-6,TRBV4-2,-,CASSQDLSQNSPLHF,TGTGCCAGCAGCCAAGATCTGAGTCAAAATTCACCCCTCCACTTT
-,TRBJ2-5,TRBV19,TRBD1,CASNDRGHRETQYF,TGTGCCAGCAACGACAGGGGTCATCGAGAGACCCAGTACTTC
-,TRBJ1-2,TRBV6-5,-,CASSYSGDGGYTF,TGTGCCAGCAGTTACTCAGGGGATGGCGGCTACACCTTC
-,TRBJ1-6,TRBV6-4,TRBD1,CASRAGTGGNPLHF,TGTGCCAGCAGAGCCGGGACAGGGGGCAATCCCCTCCACTTT
-,TRBJ2-1,TRBV18,TRBD1,CASSPDRDGSYNEQFF,TGTGCCAGCTCACCAGACAGGGACGGTTCCTACAATGAGCAGTTCTTC
once,TRBJ1-2,TRBV19,-,CASSPGSGGLGYGYTF,TGTGCCAGTAGCCCTGGGTCGGGGGGGCTTGGCTATGGCTACACCTTC
-,TRBJ1-1,TRBV2,TRBD1,CASSARDRNTEAFF,TGTGCCAGCAGCGCACGGGACAGAAACACTGAAGCTTTCTTT
-,TRBJ1-2,TRBV5-1,-,CASSLGGPADGYTF,TGCGCCAGCAGCTTGGGGGGCCCGGCGGATGGCTACACCTTC
-,TRBJ1-6,TRBV19,TRBD1,CASAPGQGTASPLHF,TGTGCCAGTGCCCCGGGACAGGGGACCGCTTCACCCCTCCACTTT
-,TRBJ2-7,TRBV5-6,TRBD2,CASRTATSGGAVYEQYF,TGTGCCAGCAGGACAGCGACTAGCGGGGGGGCCGTCTACGAGCAGTACTTC
few,TRBJ2-2,TRBV5-1,-,CASSLHRETGELFF,TGCGCCAGCAGCTTGCACAGGGAAACCGGGGAGCTGTTTTTT
-,TRBJ1-6,TRBV27,-,CASSDVLGANSPLHF,TGTGCCAGCAGTGACGTCTTAGGAGCAAATTCACCCCTCCACTTT
-,TRBJ2-1,TRBV5-1,-,CASRGPGNEQFF,TGCGCCAGCAGGGGGCCAGGGAATGAGCAGTTCTTC
-,TRBJ2-5,TRBV10-3,-,CATHSEELEGGGTQYF,TGTGCCACCCACAGCGAGGAGCTCGAGGGAGGGGGGACCCAGTACTTC
-,TRBJ2-7,TRBV6-6,TRBD2,CASREHSGRGSYEQYF,TGTGCCAGCAGGGAACATAGCGGGAGGGGGTCCTACGAGCAGTACTTC
once,TRBJ2-1,TRBV10-3,-,CAISAASWDEQFF,TGTGCCATCAGTGCAGCTAGCTGGGATGAGCAGTTCTTC
-,TRBJ2-1,TRBV10-1,TRBD2,CASSEGRGGYNEQFF,TGCGCCAGCAGTGAAGGCCGCGGGGGCTACAATGAGCAGTTCTTC
-,TRBJ1-1,TRBV7-2,-,CASSLGSRGGTEAFF,TGTGCCAGCAGCTTGGGGAGTAGGGGGGGCACTGAAGCTTTCTTT
-,TRBJ2-1,TRBV3-1/TRBV3-2,-,CASSHGLSSYNEQFF,TGTGCCAGCAGCCACGGACTCAGCTCCTACAATGAGCAGTTCTTC
-,TRBJ2-7,TRBV9,TRBD2,CASSGGTSGSGEQYF,TGTGCCAGCAGCGGTGGGACTAGCGGGAGTGGCGAGCAGTACTTC
-,TRBJ1-1,TRBV10-3,-,CAISEPGQNTEAFF,TGTGCCATCAGTGAGCCGGGACAGAACACTGAAGCTTTCTTT